The 24 T cell receptor beta chains presented below share a single source sample, sequenced in a study of OX40 agonist ivuxolimab in advanced cancers. Profiled with immunoSEQ multiplex PCR; TCRdb holds only in-frame clones, not every one. The repertoire consists of around 20,000 clones, with 70% to 90% occurring once and the leading ten covering 50%. The sample was CD4+ or CD8+ T cells sorted from blood, taken in a trial of the OX40 agonist ivuxolimab. These receptors were obtained from an adult with an advanced solid tumor such as melanoma, head and neck, liver or kidney cancer.

This clone was recorded a few times. The CDR3 sequence is CASWDPGGYNYGYTF. DNA of the CDR3: TGTGCCAGCTGGGACCCGGGAGGCTATAACTATGGCTACACCTTC. The chain is built from TRBV28 and TRBJ1-2; weak D call: TRBD1 (5 bases). V gave up 8 bases and J gave up 1 base, with 17 bases separating them. Looked up from germline, CDR1 is MDHEN and CDR2 is SYDVKM. There are 15 residues in the CDR3.

The rearrangement joins TRBV7-6 to TRBJ1-2; D perhaps matches TRBD1 (6 bases). V lost 2 bases and J lost 3, with 13 bases in between. This CDR3 region has 15 residues. The germline V gene has CDR1 SGHVS and CDR2 FNYEAQ. As DNA, the CDR3 is TGTGCCAGCAGCTTATACTTACAGGGTCACTATGGCTACACCTTC. This gives the protein CASSLYLQGHYGYTF.

The chain combines TRBV19 with TRBJ2-5; D remains unclear. The V and J ends lost 3 bases and 5 bases respectively, with 19 bases between them. CDR3 length equals 16 residues. Looked up from germline, CDR1 is LNHDA and CDR2 is SQIVND (reference sequence). CDR3 residues: CASSMGIRPSLETQYF. In DNA, the CDR3 is TGTGCCAGTAGTATGGGTATCCGGCCAAGCCTGGAGACCCAGTACTTC.

The table lists this clone with a few counts. The chain uses TRBV27 and TRBJ1-1; 7 bases agree with TRBD1. Per the germline V gene, CDR1 is MNHEY and CDR2 is SMNVEV (reference sequence). Germline trimming cut 8 bases from V and 11 bases from J; bases unmatched to any gene: 14. The CDR3 runs 13 residues. CDR3: CASGGGTVTEAFF. CDR3 nucleotide sequence: TGTGCCAGCGGGGGGGGGACAGTCACGGAGGCTTTCTTT.

The chain couples TRBV4-1 to TRBJ2-5; 7 bases are shared with TRBD2. Germline V gene data show CDR1 as MGHRA and CDR2 as YSYEKL. The CDR3 extends over 14 amino acids. Trimming removed 6 bases from V and 5 bases from J; junction bases left unmatched: 9. Written as DNA, the CDR3 is TGCGCCAGCAGGCTGAGCGGGGCATCGGAGACCCAGTACTTC. Its translation is CASRLSGASETQYF.

Only a few counts were recorded for this clone. The V and J genes are TRBV27 and TRBJ2-1, with TRBD1 as a possible D gene (6 bases). The germline V gene encodes CDR1 MNHEY and CDR2 SMNVEV (reference sequence). V lost 4 bases to trimming and J lost 7 bases, with 11 bases between them. The CDR3 spans 13 residues. The CDR3 DNA is TGTGCCAGCAGTTCGAGGACAGCAAATGAGCAGTTCTTC. Encoded protein: CASSSRTANEQFF.

The chain employs TRBV7-6 and TRBJ2-7; TRBD1 might be the D (6 bases). Deletions cut 5 bases from V and 2 bases from J, with 10 bases between. This CDR3 is built from 13 residues. Germline V gives CDR1 SGHVS, CDR2 FNYEAQ. This CDR3 reads CASSRRQAYEQYF. In DNA form, the CDR3 reads TGTGCCAGCAGCCGACGACAGGCCTACGAGCAGTACTTC.

This clone was detected once. V and J are TRBV28 and TRBJ2-7; D gene unclear. This CDR3 region has 16 residues. Germline V gene data show CDR1 as MDHEN and CDR2 as SYDVKM. The V gene lost 5 bases and the J gene lost 0 bases, with 17 bases spanning the gap. The CDR3 region has the DNA TGTGCCAGCAGTCCACTGGACGGTGGAAGCTCCTACGAGCAGTACTTC. This encodes CASSPLDGGSSYEQYF.

The V gene is TRBV4-1, the J gene TRBJ2-3; D is uncertain. The CDR3 covers 14 residues. CDR1 MGHRA and CDR2 YSYEKL come from the germline V gene. Trimming shortened V by 2 bases and J by 6 bases, and 12 bases separated the two germline ends. DNA of the CDR3: TGCGCCAGCAGCCAATTGGTGGCCGAGGATACGCAGTATTTT. Protein sequence: CASSQLVAEDTQYF.

The rearrangement joins TRBV4-1 to TRBJ2-7; 9 nucleotides line up with TRBD2. V lost 4 bases, J lost 7 bases, and 26 bases stayed unmatched. The CDR3 covers 20 residues. CDR1 is MGHRA and CDR2 is YSYEKL in the germline V gene. The CDR3 protein is CASSLDPGPSQAGGRVEQYF. Here the CDR3 DNA reads TGCGCCAGCAGCCTTGATCCGGGCCCGAGCCAAGCGGGGGGTCGTGTGGAGCAGTACTTC.

The rearrangement joins TRBV28 to TRBJ2-7; 7 nucleotides match TRBD2. Germline CDR1 is MDHEN and CDR2 is SYDVKM. Trimming removed 6 bases from V and 0 bases from J; junction bases left unmatched: 8. There are 15 residues in the CDR3. In DNA, the CDR3 is TGTGCCAGCAGGGGGGGGTCGGGGAGCTCCTACGAGCAGTACTTC. The encoded protein is CASRGGSGSSYEQYF.

The chain has TRBV13 and TRBJ1-2; tentatively, D is TRBD1 (6 bases). Trimming shortened V by 6 bases and J by 8 bases, and 16 bases separated the two germline ends. CDR3 length: 13 residues. CDR1 PRHDT and CDR2 FYEKMQ come from the germline V gene (reference sequence). The CDR3 loop is CASSPRGARGYTF. CDR3 coding DNA: TGTGCCAGCAGTCCCCGGGGGGCGCGAGGCTACACCTTC.

CDR3 region: CASSVNSGTSGGDQETQYF. DNA of the CDR3: TGTGCCAGCAGCGTAAACTCCGGGACTAGCGGGGGAGACCAAGAGACCCAGTACTTC. This chain uses TRBV9 with TRBJ2-5, with 14 bases identical to TRBD2. The junction had 8 bases not matched to a gene; V was cut back by 1 base and J by 0 bases. This CDR3 is built from 19 residues. The germline gives CDR1 SGDLS, CDR2 YYNGEE.

The chain employs TRBV6-6 and TRBJ2-3; tentatively, D is TRBD1 or TRBD2 (6 bases each). In germline, CDR1 is MNHNY, CDR2 SVGAGI (reference sequence). The CDR3 is made up of 14 amino acids. Deletions cut 0 bases from V and 4 bases from J, with 8 bases between. CDR3 coding DNA: TGTGCCAGCAGTTACTCCGGGGGCGCAGATACGCAGTATTTT. Translating gives CASSYSGGADTQYF.

The chain has TRBV19 and TRBJ1-6; no reliable D call. CDR3 size: 16 residues. CDR1 and CDR2 (germline): LNHDA, SQIVND (reference sequence). The ends were cut back, 5 bases at V and 5 bases at J, with 16 bases in the middle. This CDR3 is CASSPAGYENNSPLHF. As DNA, the CDR3 is TGTGCCAGTAGTCCAGCGGGCTACGAGAATAATTCACCCCTCCACTTT.

This clone was observed a handful of times. The chain joins TRBV5-1 to TRBJ1-6; weak D call: TRBD1 (6 bases). The CDR3 covers 16 residues. Germline CDR1 and CDR2: SGHRS and YFSETQ. V gave up 1 base and J gave up 2 bases, with 10 bases separating them. CDR3 coding DNA: TGCGCCAGCAGCTTGCACAGGGCCACCTATAATTCACCCCTCCACTTT. Translating gives CASSLHRATYNSPLHF.

The V call is TRBV5-1, the J call TRBJ2-7; no firm D call. CDR3 length equals 13 residues. CDR1 SGHRS and CDR2 YFSETQ come from the germline V gene. Trimming left V 2 bases short and J 3 bases short, with 9 bases between. For the CDR3, the DNA is TGCGCCAGCAGCTTCGGACGAGACTACGAGCAGTACTTC. It is translated as CASSFGRDYEQYF.

V is TRBV7-2 and J is TRBJ1-2; 7 bases match TRBD1. The CDR3 is made up of 15 amino acids. V lost 8 bases and J lost 6; bases outside the gene matches: 15. Germline V CDR1 and CDR2: SGHTA, FQGNSA. Here the CDR3 reads CASWESGTAHDGYTF. Here the CDR3 DNA reads TGTGCCAGCTGGGAATCTGGGACAGCCCATGATGGCTACACCTTC. Full variable domain (rest looked up from reference TRBV7-2 and TRBJ1-2): GAGVSQSPSNKVTEKGKDVELRCDPISGHTALYWYRQSLGQGLEFLIYFQGNSAPDKSGLPSDRFSAERTGGSVSTLTIQRTQQEDSAVYLCASWESGTAHDGYTFGSGTRLTVV.

This chain uses TRBV6-4 with TRBJ2-1; no firm D call. The CDR3 is 15 amino acids. Trimming pared 4 bases from V and 0 bases from J, leaving 10 bases between. CDR1 and CDR2 (germline): MRHNA, SNTAGT. This CDR3 reads CASSAYPDSYNEQFF. In DNA form, the CDR3 reads TGTGCCAGCAGTGCCTATCCCGACTCCTACAATGAGCAGTTCTTC.

This chain connects TRBV2 to TRBJ1-2; unclear D gene. The germline V and J ends were trimmed by 7 bases and 3 bases, with 18 bases remaining between them. Germline CDR1 is SNHLY and CDR2 is FYNNEI. The CDR3 sequence is 15 residues long. The DNA of the CDR3 is TGTGCCAGCACCACACCAAAGTACCAGGACTATGGCTACACCTTC. Amino acids: CASTTPKYQDYGYTF.

V is TRBV19 and J is TRBJ2-1; TRBD2 matches at 8 bases. The CDR3 has 14 amino acids. Trimming removed 3 bases from V and 7 bases from J; junction bases left unmatched: 5. The germline V gene has CDR1 LNHDA and CDR2 SQIVND (reference sequence). In DNA form, the CDR3 reads TGTGCCAGTAGTATCGATAGCGGGGTGAATGAGCAGTTCTTC. Its translation: CASSIDSGVNEQFF.

The CDR3 loop reads CAWSVLRTDTQYF. In DNA, the CDR3 is TGTGCCTGGAGTGTACTACGCACAGATACGCAGTATTTT. The gene calls are TRBV30 and TRBJ2-3, with D unclear. In germline, CDR1 is GTSNPN, CDR2 SVGIG (reference sequence). CDR3 length: 13 residues. Trimming shortened V by 0 bases and J by 1 base, and 5 bases separated the two germline ends.

The chain links TRBV6-5 to TRBJ2-7, with a possible D match to TRBD1 (6 bases). Trimming left V 7 bases short and J 5 bases short, with 21 bases between. CDR3 length equals 15 residues. Germline V gene lookup returns CDR1 MNHEY and CDR2 SVGAGI. DNA for the CDR3: TGTGCCAGCAAGGACAGCCCTGGGGCCTTGAACGAGCAGTACTTC. Amino acid sequence: CASKDSPGALNEQYF.

This clone showed up just once. The chain employs TRBV6-1 and TRBJ1-1, with D hard to call. The CDR3 has 13 amino acids. The V end was cut by 6 bases, the J end by 4 bases, with 12 bases between. The germline CDR1 and CDR2 sequences are MNHNS and SASEGT. The CDR3 region has the DNA TGTGCCAGCAGGAGTAAGGGTGGCACTGAAGCTTTCTTT. Amino acids: CASRSKGGTEAFF.